The present T cell receptor beta chain was sequenced within a study of cytomegalovirus exposure and HLA in healthy donors. This clone was counted between two and nine times. The target antigen is unknown. V lost 5 bases and J lost 4; bases outside the gene matches: 6. Germline CDR1 and CDR2: SEHNR and FQNEAQ (reference sequence). This CDR3 is built from 14 residues. 60 Vbeta and 13 Jbeta primers were used in PCR. Profiled with immunoSEQ multiplex PCR; TCRdb holds only in-frame clones, not every one. Found here are about 170,000 clones, 80% to 90% of them singletons; the top ten hold roughly 0.69%. The study, taken as a whole, reports: In a later analysis, TCR beta V- and J-gene trimming was associated with a missense DCLRE1C variant.

This receptor was obtained from a woman under 30 in good health and CMV-seronegative. Input material: PBMCs. The V call is TRBV7-9, the J call TRBJ1-1; 8 bases align to TRBD1. DNA for the CDR3: TGTGCCAGCAGCACTGGACAGGGACGCACTGAAGCTTTCTTT. This codes for CASSTGQGRTEAFF.